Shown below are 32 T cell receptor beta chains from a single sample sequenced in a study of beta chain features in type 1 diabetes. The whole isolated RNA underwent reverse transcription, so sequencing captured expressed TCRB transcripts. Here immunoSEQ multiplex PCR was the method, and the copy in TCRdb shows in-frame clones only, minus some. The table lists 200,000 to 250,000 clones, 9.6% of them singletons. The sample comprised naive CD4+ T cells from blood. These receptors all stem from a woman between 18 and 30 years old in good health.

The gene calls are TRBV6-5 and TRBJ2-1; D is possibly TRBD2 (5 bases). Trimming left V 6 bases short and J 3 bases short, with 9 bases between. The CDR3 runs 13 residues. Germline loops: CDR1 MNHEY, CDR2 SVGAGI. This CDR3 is CASSLRDYNEQFF. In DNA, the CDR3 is TGTGCCAGCAGCCTCCGGGACTACAATGAGCAGTTCTTC.

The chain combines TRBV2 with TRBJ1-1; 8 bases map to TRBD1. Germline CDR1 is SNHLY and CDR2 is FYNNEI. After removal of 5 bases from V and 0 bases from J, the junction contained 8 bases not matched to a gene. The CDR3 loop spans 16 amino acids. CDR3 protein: CASSYGKDRVNTEAFF. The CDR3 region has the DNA TGTGCCAGCAGTTATGGGAAGGACAGGGTGAACACTGAAGCTTTCTTT.

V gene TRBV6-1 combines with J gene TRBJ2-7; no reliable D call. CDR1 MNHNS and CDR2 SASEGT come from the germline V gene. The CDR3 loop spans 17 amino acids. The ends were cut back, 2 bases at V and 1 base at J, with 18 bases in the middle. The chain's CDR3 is CASSESRSGRFSYEQYF. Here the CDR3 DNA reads TGTGCCAGCAGTGAATCGAGATCAGGCAGATTTTCCTACGAGCAGTACTTC.

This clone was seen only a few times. The CDR3 reads CASSRDTENQPQHF. In nucleotides, the CDR3 is TGTGCCAGTAGTCGGGACACGGAGAATCAGCCCCAGCATTTT. The J gene is TRBJ1-5, the V gene TRBV19; a possible D gene is TRBD1 (6 bases). This CDR3 contains 14 residues. The germline V gene encodes CDR1 LNHDA and CDR2 SQIVND (reference sequence). Trimming took 5 bases from V and 4 from J, leaving 12 bases between them.

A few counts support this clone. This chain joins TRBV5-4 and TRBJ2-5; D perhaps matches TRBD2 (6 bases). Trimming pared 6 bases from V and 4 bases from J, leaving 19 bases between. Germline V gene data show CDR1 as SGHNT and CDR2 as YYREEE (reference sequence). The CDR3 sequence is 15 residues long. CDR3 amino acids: CASTVGGGFRETQYF. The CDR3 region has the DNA TGTGCCAGCACCGTGGGGGGAGGTTTTCGAGAGACCCAGTACTTC.

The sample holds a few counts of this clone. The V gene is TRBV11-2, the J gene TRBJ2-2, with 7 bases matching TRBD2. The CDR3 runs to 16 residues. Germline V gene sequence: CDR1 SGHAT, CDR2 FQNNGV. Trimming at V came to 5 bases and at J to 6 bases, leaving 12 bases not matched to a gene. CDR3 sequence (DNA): TGTGCCAGCAGCCCAGTTCCGGGACTACAACCCGGGGAGCTGTTTTTT. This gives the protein CASSPVPGLQPGELFF.

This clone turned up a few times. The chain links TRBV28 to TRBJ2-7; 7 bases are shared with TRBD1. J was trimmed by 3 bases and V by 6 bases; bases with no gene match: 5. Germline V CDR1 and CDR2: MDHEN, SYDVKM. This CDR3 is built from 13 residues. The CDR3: CASSQGQFYEQYF. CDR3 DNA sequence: TGTGCCAGCAGCCAGGGACAGTTCTACGAGCAGTACTTC.

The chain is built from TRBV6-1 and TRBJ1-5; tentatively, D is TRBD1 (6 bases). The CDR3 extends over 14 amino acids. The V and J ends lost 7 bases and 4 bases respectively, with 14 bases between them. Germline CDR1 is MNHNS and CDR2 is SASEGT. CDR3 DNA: TGTGCCAGCAATCCAACCCAGGGGAATCAGCCCCAGCATTTT. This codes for CASNPTQGNQPQHF.

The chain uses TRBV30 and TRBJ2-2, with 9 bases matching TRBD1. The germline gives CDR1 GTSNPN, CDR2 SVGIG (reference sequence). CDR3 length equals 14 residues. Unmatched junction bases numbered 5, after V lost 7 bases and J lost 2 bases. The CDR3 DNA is TGTGCCTTGGACAGGGGTTTTAACACCGGGGAGCTGTTTTTT. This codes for CALDRGFNTGELFF.

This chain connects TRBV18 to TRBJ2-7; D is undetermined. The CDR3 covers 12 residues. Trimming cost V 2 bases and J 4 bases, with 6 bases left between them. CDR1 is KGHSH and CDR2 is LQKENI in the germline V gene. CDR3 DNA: TGTGCCAGCTCACCAGAAGAGTACGAGCAGTACTTC. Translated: CASSPEEYEQYF.

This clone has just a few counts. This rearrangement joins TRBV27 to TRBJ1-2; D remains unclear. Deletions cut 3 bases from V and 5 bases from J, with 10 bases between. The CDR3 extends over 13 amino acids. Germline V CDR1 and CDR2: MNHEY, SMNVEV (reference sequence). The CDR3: CASSLDPGYGYTF. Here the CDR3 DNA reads TGTGCCAGCAGTTTGGATCCGGGGTATGGCTACACCTTC.

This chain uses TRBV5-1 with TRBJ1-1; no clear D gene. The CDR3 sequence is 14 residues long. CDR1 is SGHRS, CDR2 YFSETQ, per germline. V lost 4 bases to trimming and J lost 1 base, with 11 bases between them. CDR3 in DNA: TGCGCCAGCAGCGTTTCCGGGAAGAACACTGAAGCTTTCTTT. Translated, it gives CASSVSGKNTEAFF. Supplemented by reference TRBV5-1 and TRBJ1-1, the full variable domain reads KAGVTQTPRYLIKTRGQQVTLSCSPISGHRSVSWYQQTPGQGLQFLFEYFSETQRNKGNFPGRFSGRQFSNSRSEMNVSTLELGDSALYLCASSVSGKNTEAFFGQGTRLTVV.

CDR3 sequence reads: CASRFRPGGTSEAFF. The DNA for the CDR3 is TGTGCCAGCAGGTTCCGGCCAGGGGGCACGTCTGAAGCTTTCTTT. This sequence joins TRBV5-6 and TRBJ1-1, with 8 nucleotides matching TRBD1. V was pared by 5 bases and J by 6 bases, with 12 bases of the junction left unmatched. CDR1 and CDR2 from the germline V gene are SGHDT and YYEEEE. The CDR3 totals 15 residues.

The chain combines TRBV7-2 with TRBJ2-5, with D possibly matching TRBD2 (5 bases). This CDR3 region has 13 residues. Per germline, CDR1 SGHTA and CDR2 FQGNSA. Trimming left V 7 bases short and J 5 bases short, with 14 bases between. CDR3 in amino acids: CASTFFGGETQYF. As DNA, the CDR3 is TGTGCCAGCACCTTCTTTGGCGGGGAGACCCAGTACTTC.

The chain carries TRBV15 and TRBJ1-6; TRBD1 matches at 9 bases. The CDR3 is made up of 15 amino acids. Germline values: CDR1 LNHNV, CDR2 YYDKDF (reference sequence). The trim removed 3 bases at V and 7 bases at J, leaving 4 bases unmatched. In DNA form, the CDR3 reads TGTGCCACCAGCAGCGGGACAGGGAGGAATTCACCCCTCCACTTT. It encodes CATSSGTGRNSPLHF.

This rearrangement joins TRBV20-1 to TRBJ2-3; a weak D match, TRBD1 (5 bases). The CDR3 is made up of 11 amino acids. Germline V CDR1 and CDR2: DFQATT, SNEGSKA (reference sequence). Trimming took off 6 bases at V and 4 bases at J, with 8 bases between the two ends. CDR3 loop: CSATGADTQYF. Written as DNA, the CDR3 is TGCAGTGCCACAGGAGCAGATACGCAGTATTTT.

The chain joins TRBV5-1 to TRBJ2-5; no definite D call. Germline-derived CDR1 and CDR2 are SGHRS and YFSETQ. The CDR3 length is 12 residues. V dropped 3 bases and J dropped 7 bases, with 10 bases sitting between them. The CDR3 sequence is CASSYLTGTQYF. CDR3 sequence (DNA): TGCGCCAGCAGCTACCTCACGGGGACCCAGTACTTC.

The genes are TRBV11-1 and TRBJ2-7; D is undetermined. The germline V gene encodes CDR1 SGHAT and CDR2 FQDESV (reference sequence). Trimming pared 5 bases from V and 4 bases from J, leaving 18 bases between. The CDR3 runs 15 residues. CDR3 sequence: CASSPSVGLQYEQYF. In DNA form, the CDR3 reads TGTGCCAGCAGCCCGTCTGTGGGCCTTCAGTACGAGCAGTACTTC.

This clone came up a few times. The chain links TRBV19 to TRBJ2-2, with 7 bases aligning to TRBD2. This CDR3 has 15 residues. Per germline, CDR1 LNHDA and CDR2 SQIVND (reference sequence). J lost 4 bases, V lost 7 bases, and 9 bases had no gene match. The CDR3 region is CASTLTSGGTGELFF. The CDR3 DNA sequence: TGTGCCAGTACCCTTACTTCGGGGGGCACCGGGGAGCTGTTTTTT. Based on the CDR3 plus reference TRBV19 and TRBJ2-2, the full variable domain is DGGITQSPKYLFRKEGQNVTLSCEQNLNHDAMYWYRQDPGQGLRLIYYSQIVNDFQKGDIAEGYSVSREKKESFPLTVTSAQKNPTAFYLCASTLTSGGTGELFFGEGSRLTVL.

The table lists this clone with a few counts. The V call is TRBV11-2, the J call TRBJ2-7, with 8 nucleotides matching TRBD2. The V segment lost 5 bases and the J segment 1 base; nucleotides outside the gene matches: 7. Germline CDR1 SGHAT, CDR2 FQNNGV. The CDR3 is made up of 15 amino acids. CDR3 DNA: TGTGCCAGCAGCCAGGGGACTAGTAGGTCCTACGAGCAGTACTTC. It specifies CASSQGTSRSYEQYF.

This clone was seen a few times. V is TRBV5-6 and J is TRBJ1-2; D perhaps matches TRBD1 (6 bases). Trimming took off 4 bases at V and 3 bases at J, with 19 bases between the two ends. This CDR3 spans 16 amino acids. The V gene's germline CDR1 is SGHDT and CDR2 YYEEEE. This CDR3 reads CASSLLEQGGDYGYTF. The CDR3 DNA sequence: TGTGCCAGCAGCCTGCTAGAACAGGGCGGCGACTATGGCTACACCTTC.

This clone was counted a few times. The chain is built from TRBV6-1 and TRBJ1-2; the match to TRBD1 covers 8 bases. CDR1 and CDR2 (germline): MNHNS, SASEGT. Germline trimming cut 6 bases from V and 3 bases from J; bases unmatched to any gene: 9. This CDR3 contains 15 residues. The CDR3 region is CASRNTGTGHYGYTF. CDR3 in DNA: TGTGCCAGCAGAAACACCGGGACAGGACACTATGGCTACACCTTC.

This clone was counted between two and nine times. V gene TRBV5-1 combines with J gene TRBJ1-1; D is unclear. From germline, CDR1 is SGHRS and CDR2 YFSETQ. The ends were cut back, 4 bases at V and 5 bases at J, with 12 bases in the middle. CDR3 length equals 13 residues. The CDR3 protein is CASSMSPRTEAFF. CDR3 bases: TGCGCCAGCAGCATGAGCCCTAGGACTGAAGCTTTCTTT.

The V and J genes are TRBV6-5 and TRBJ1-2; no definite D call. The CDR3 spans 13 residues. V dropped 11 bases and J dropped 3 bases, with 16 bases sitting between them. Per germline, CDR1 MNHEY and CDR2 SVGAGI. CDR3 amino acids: CASGSLDYYGYTF. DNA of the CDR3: TGTGCCTCCGGGAGCCTGGATTACTATGGCTACACCTTC.

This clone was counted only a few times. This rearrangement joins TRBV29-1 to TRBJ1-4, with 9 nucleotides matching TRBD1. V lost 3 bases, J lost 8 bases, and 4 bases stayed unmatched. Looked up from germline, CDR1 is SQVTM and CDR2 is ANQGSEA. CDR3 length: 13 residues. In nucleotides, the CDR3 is TGCAGCGTTGAGGGACAGGGCAGGGAAAAACTGTTTTTT. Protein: CSVEGQGREKLFF.

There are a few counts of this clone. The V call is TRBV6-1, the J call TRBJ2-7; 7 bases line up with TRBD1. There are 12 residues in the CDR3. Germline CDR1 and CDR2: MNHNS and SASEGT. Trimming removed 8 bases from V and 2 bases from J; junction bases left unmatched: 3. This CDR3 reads CASRQGTYEQYF. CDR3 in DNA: TGTGCCAGCCGACAGGGCACCTACGAGCAGTACTTC.

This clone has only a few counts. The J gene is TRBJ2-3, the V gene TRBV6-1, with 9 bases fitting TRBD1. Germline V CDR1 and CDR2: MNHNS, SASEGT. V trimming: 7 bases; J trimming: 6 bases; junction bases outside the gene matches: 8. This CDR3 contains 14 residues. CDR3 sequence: CASKGGQGFDTQYF. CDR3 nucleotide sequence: TGTGCCAGCAAGGGGGGACAGGGTTTTGATACGCAGTATTTT.

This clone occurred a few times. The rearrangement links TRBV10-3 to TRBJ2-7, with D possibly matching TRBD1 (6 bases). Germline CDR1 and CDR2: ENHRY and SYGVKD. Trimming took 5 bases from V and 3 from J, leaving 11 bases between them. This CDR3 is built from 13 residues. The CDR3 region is CAISQGGGYEQYF. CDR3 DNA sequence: TGTGCCATCAGTCAAGGGGGTGGCTACGAGCAGTACTTC.

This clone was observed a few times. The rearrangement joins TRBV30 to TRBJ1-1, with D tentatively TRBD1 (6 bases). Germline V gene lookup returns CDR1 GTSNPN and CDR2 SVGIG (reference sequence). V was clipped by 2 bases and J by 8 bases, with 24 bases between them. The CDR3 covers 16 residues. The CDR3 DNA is TGTGCCTGGAGTCCGCAGCGTTTCAGGGGCCTGGTCGAAGCTTTCTTT. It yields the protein CAWSPQRFRGLVEAFF.

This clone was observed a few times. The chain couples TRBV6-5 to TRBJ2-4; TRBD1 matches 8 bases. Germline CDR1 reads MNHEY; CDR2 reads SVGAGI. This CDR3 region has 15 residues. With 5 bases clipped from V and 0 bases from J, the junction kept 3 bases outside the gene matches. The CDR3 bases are TGTGCCAGCAGTGGGACAGGTTTAGCCAAAAACATTCAGTACTTC. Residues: CASSGTGLAKNIQYF.

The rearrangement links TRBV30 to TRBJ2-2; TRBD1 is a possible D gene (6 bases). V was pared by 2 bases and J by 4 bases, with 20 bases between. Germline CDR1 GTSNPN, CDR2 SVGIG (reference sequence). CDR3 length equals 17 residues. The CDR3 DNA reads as TGTGCCTGGAGTTCCCGGTTAAGGGACACCATCACCGGGGAGCTGTTTTTT. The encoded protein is CAWSSRLRDTITGELFF.

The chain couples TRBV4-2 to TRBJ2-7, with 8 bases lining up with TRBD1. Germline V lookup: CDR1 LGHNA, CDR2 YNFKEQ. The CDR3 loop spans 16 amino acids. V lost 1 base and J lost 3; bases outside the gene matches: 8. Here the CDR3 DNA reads TGTGCCAGCAGCCAAGTGGTGGGACAGGAAAGCTACGAGCAGTACTTC. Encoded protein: CASSQVVGQESYEQYF.